This entry is about one T cell receptor beta chain. The record originates from a study of T-cell memory formation after mild COVID-19. About the research overall: The TCR clusters were mostly specific to one donor.

A single record per CDR3 protein comes from TCRdb applying MiXCR to the 5' RACE reads. The sample includes approximately 450,000 distinct CDR3 sequences, 15% to 20% of them seen just once. V shed 6 bases, J shed 5 bases, and the junction held 5 bases outside the gene matches. Germline V CDR1 and CDR2: SNHLY, FYNNEI. The length of the CDR3 is 13 residues. The J gene is TRBJ2-7, the V gene TRBV2, with 9 bases fitting TRBD2. The receptor comes from an adult woman who had mild COVID-19 (a few samples of this study predate the infection). Cell type and time point are not known. Sequencing was done on a sample of PBMCs or a T cell subset sorted from them (not recorded which). The CDR3 here is CASRREGRNEQYF. The CDR3, as DNA: TGTGCCAGCAGGCGGGAGGGCCGAAACGAGCAGTACTTC.